The clone carrying this T cell receptor (beta chain) has only a few counts. Per the study methods: It was from reference gene primer amplification that nucleated cell counts were estimated. Clones were read by immunoSEQ multiplex PCR, and TCRdb kept only the in-frame ones, dropping some. V and J calls and clone size come straight from that table; D and trimming were deduced from the DNA. The sample includes around 90,000 clones, about 81% of them seen just once. The CDR3 sequence is 18 residues long. The V gene's germline CDR1 is ENHRY and CDR2 SYGVKD. The junction had 14 bases not matched to a gene; V was cut back by 5 bases and J by 0 bases. This sample is part of a study of blood T cell repertoires in COVID-19. Study-level background: Samples representing acute and convalescent COVID-19 were sourced from the United States, Italy and Spain. The cDNA or gDNA used as material had been derived from T cells, B-cell-depleted T cells, or PBMCs.

This TCR was sampled from a human donor in a cohort sampled during active COVID-19. The rearrangement joins TRBV10-3 to TRBJ2-7; 9 bases align to TRBD2. Sequenced sample: peripheral blood. The CDR3 is CAISRGFMSGGFSYEQYF. As DNA, the CDR3 is TGTGCCATCAGTAGGGGTTTTATGAGCGGGGGGTTCTCCTACGAGCAGTACTTC.